These 8 T cell receptor beta chains came from one sample sequenced in a study of blood T cell repertoires in COVID-19. Data came from immunoSEQ multiplex PCR; TCRdb stores just in-frame clones and leaves some out. The sample carries about 250,000 clones, about 70% recorded once. Sample: peripheral blood. The receptors were gathered from a woman older than 75 with acute or convalescent COVID-19.

V is TRBV19 and J is TRBJ1-5; D is unclear. Germline CDR1 reads LNHDA; CDR2 reads SQIVND (reference sequence). The CDR3 has 17 amino acids. The germline V and J ends were trimmed by 1 base and 1 base, with 14 bases remaining between them. CDR3 sequence: CASSIAPRVRSNQPQHF. Written as DNA, the CDR3 is TGTGCCAGTAGTATAGCGCCTCGGGTTAGGAGCAATCAGCCCCAGCATTTT.

The rearrangement uses TRBV6-1 and TRBJ2-1; TRBD1 matches at 7 bases. This CDR3 contains 18 residues. CDR1 and CDR2 from the germline V gene are MNHNS and SASEGT. V dropped 2 bases and J dropped 6; count of bases not matched to a gene: 16. CDR3 loop: CASSEQARGRRRGNEQFF. The DNA of the CDR3 is TGTGCCAGCAGTGAACAGGCTAGGGGGCGGAGAAGGGGCAATGAGCAGTTCTTC.

The chain combines TRBV28 with TRBJ2-2, with a tentative D call TRBD2 (6 bases). Germline lookup yields CDR1 MDHEN and CDR2 SYDVKM. V was trimmed by 4 bases and J by 2 bases, leaving 8 bases between them. The CDR3 is 14 amino acids. Here the CDR3 reads CASSWGLNTGELFF. The CDR3 DNA is TGTGCCAGCAGTTGGGGACTTAACACCGGGGAGCTGTTTTTT.

The J gene is TRBJ1-4, the V gene TRBV19, with 8 bases aligning to TRBD1. J was trimmed by 5 bases and V by 5 bases; bases with no gene match: 7. Germline values: CDR1 LNHDA, CDR2 SQIVND (reference sequence). The CDR3 runs to 15 residues. The CDR3 sequence: CASSPRQGQNEKLFF. The CDR3 nucleotides read TGTGCCAGTAGTCCCCGACAGGGGCAGAATGAAAAACTGTTTTTT.

A single count supports this clone. In DNA, the CDR3 is TGTGCCAGCAGTGAATACCGTCGGACTGAAGCTTTCTTT. Its translation is CASSEYRRTEAFF. The rearrangement joins TRBV25-1 to TRBJ1-1, with D hard to call. V shed 0 bases and J shed 5 bases, with 7 bases lying between them. The CDR3 runs to 13 residues. Germline loops: CDR1 MGHDK, CDR2 SYGVNS.

This clone turned up a few times. This chain uses TRBV19 with TRBJ2-2; the match to TRBD2 covers 12 bases. The CDR3 sequence is 15 residues long. V dropped 9 bases and J dropped 7; count of bases not matched to a gene: 9. Germline loops: CDR1 LNHDA, CDR2 SQIVND (reference sequence). CDR3 region: CASRGLAGTGGELFF. CDR3 coding DNA: TGTGCCAGCAGAGGACTAGCGGGAACGGGCGGGGAGCTGTTTTTT.

The genes are TRBV10-3 and TRBJ2-7, with TRBD2 identical over 11 bases. The CDR3 is 14 amino acids. J lost 0 bases, V lost 10 bases, and 5 bases had no gene match. The V gene's germline CDR1 is ENHRY and CDR2 SYGVKD. CDR3 coding DNA: TGTGCCACTGCCGGGACTAGCGGCTCCTACGAGCAGTACTTC. Its translation is CATAGTSGSYEQYF.

V gene TRBV5-5 combines with J gene TRBJ2-4, with TRBD1 matching 9 bases. The CDR3 covers 18 residues. The germline V gene has CDR1 SGHKS and CDR2 YYEKEE (reference sequence). Trimming cost V 4 bases and J 6 bases; bases outside gene matches: 17. The DNA of the CDR3 is TGTGCCAGCAGCCCGGCCGGACAGGGGCTCCTCTTCGGAAACATTCAGTACTTC. This gives the protein CASSPAGQGLLFGNIQYF.